The clone carrying this T cell receptor beta chain was observed once. Its specificity is not known. The donors were part of the validation cohort of fewer than 150 subjects. That cohort was separate from the first cohort, which comprised under 700 subjects. This record comes from a study of cytomegalovirus exposure and HLA in healthy donors. The method was immunoSEQ multiplex PCR; TCRdb's version includes in-frame clones alone and lacks a portion of them. The data contain about 130,000 clones, about 96% of them singletons. Study-wide results and limits: Both high specificity and high sensitivity reportedly marked the classifier's diagnosis of cytomegalovirus status.

The sample consisted of PBMCs. The origin of this receptor is a man younger than 35 in good health and CMV-seronegative.

Here the CDR3 reads CASSVGAGSSYEQYF. The CDR3 DNA sequence: TGTGCCAGCAGCGTAGGGGCGGGCAGCTCCTACGAGCAGTACTTC. The chain joins TRBV9 to TRBJ2-7, with a weak D call TRBD2 (5 bases). The CDR3 is 15 amino acids. Trimming took 0 bases from V and 0 from J, leaving 10 bases between them. Germline V gene lookup returns CDR1 SGDLS and CDR2 YYNGEE.